The clone carrying this TCR beta chain has a count of ten or more. Antigen unknown. Diagnosis of hyperthyroidism was new in patients aged 18 to 65, and its duration was under 2 months. Each diagnosis was grounded in clinical symptoms, serum thyroxine and TRAb, thyroid ultrasound, and orbital computed tomography. Blood was drawn at first hyperthyroidism diagnosis, before any ophthalmopathy symptoms. This sample is drawn from a study of T cells in Graves' hyperthyroidism and ophthalmopathy. Study-level findings and limits: Clonotypes that were expanded in thyroid above 0.001 mostly appeared in blood too.

Amplified TCR beta CDR3 regions came from RNA transcripts. The HTBI primer set served for first-round RT-PCR of the TCR CDR3. TCRdb reanalysed the multiplex PCR reads using MiXCR and keeps one entry per CDR3 protein. The table shows 250,000 to 300,000 distinct CDR3 sequences, with roughly 15% occurring only once. The germline V gene has CDR1 SGHNT and CDR2 YYREEE (reference sequence). V gave up 6 bases and J gave up 2 bases, with 13 bases separating them. This CDR3 is 14 amino acids long. The sequenced sample consisted of blood. The rearrangement uses TRBV5-4 and TRBJ2-3; D might be TRBD2 (5 bases). This TCR came from a woman in her 50s with Graves' hyperthyroidism that later progressed to Graves' ophthalmopathy. The CDR3 region has the DNA TGTGCCAGCATCGACGGGATGGACACAGATACGCAGTATTTT. Translated, it gives CASIDGMDTDTQYF. The full variable domain, in which reference TRBV5-4 and TRBJ2-3 provide the parts outside the CDR3, is ETGVTQSPTHLIKTRGQQVTLRCSSQSGHNTVSWYQQALGQGPQFIFQYYREEENGRGNFPPRFSGLQFPNYSSELNVNALELDDSALYLCASIDGMDTDTQYFGPGTRLTVL.